These 20 T cell receptor beta chains were sequenced from one sample in a study of spatial heterogeneity in lung cancer. Findings and caveats of the study: The number of expanded tumor alpha and beta chains correlated with mutation number.

Sample time point: sample taken at primary tumor resection. TCRdb recomputed calls from the 5' RACE reads with MiXCR, one row per CDR3 protein. The data show some 20,000 distinct CDR3 sequences, approximately 16% seen once. These receptors' antigens are unknown. Sequences were derived from lung tumor tissue, sampled at surgery. Source of these receptors: a female donor with early-stage non-small cell lung cancer.

This clonotype was recorded many times. The J gene is TRBJ2-5, the V gene TRBV15, with 7 bases that match TRBD1. Germline values: CDR1 LNHNV, CDR2 YYDKDF (reference sequence). The trim removed 0 bases at V and 0 bases at J, leaving 13 bases unmatched. The CDR3 consists of 19 residues. Here the CDR3 reads CATSRDLGTATSYQETQYF. DNA for the CDR3: TGTGCCACCAGCAGAGATCTAGGGACAGCCACTTCGTACCAAGAGACCCAGTACTTC. The variable domain in full, with the rest retrieved from reference TRBV15 and TRBJ2-5, is DAMVIQNPRYQVTQFGKPVTLSCSQTLNHNVMYWYQQKSSQAPKLLFHYYDKDFNNEADTPDNFQSRRPNTSFCFLDIRSPGLGDTAMYLCATSRDLGTATSYQETQYFGPGTRLLVL.

Ten or more counts support this clonotype. CDR3 residues: CSARGVDGWRAQYF. CDR3 nucleotides: TGCAGTGCTAGAGGGGTGGACGGGTGGCGGGCCCAGTACTTC. The chain joins TRBV20-1 to TRBJ2-5; D possibly corresponds to TRBD2 (5 bases). The V and J ends lost 1 base and 9 bases respectively, with 18 bases between them. The CDR3 consists of 14 residues. Germline lookup yields CDR1 DFQATT and CDR2 SNEGSKA (reference sequence).

This clonotype counts as medium-sized. The rearrangement joins TRBV5-4 to TRBJ2-5, with TRBD2 identical over 13 bases. The trim removed 1 base at V and 5 bases at J, leaving 5 bases unmatched. Per the germline V gene, CDR1 is SGHNT and CDR2 is YYREEE (reference sequence). This CDR3 is 16 amino acids long. The CDR3 loop is CASSLRGLAGWETQYF. The CDR3 region has the DNA TGTGCCAGCAGCTTGAGGGGACTAGCGGGGTGGGAGACCCAGTACTTC.

V and J are TRBV20-1 and TRBJ2-5; D is possibly TRBD1 or TRBD2 (5 bases each). The V end was cut by 5 bases, the J end by 5 bases, with 12 bases between. CDR1 and CDR2 (germline): DFQATT, SNEGSKA (reference sequence). The CDR3 loop spans 12 amino acids. The CDR3 reads CSAYFEGETQYF. DNA for the CDR3: TGCAGTGCTTACTTCGAGGGGGAGACCCAGTACTTC.

The V and J genes are TRBV5-1 and TRBJ2-7; 9 bases are a match to TRBD2. The J segment lost 3 bases and the V segment lost 0 bases, leaving 1 base of the junction unmatched. CDR1 SGHRS and CDR2 YFSETQ come from the germline V gene. This CDR3 is 14 amino acids long. The CDR3 DNA reads as TGCGCCAGCAGCTTGGAAGCGGGGGGCTACGAGCAGTACTTC. This sequence encodes CASSLEAGGYEQYF.

The chain recombines TRBV7-8 with TRBJ2-7; TRBD1 is a possible D gene (6 bases). This CDR3 has 14 amino acids. Germline CDR1 is SGHVS and CDR2 is FQNEAQ. The ends were cut back, 7 bases at V and 0 bases at J, with 13 bases in the middle. CDR3 in amino acids: CASKYETGSYEQYF. As DNA, the CDR3 is TGTGCCAGCAAATACGAGACAGGCTCCTACGAGCAGTACTTC.

This clonotype appeared many times. This chain connects TRBV3-1 to TRBJ2-1; 10 nucleotides match TRBD2. This CDR3 has 15 amino acids. Germline assignment: CDR1 LGHDT and CDR2 YNNKEL (reference sequence). V lost 4 bases, J lost 7 bases, and 7 bases stayed unmatched. CDR3 sequence reads: CASSRGLAEGNEQFF. The CDR3 DNA sequence: TGTGCCAGCAGCCGCGGACTAGCGGAAGGGAATGAGCAGTTCTTC.

This clonotype was seen only a few times. The chain employs TRBV28 and TRBJ2-1, with TRBD2 matching 10 bases. V trimming: 4 bases; J trimming: 10 bases; junction bases outside the gene matches: 16. This CDR3 is built from 17 residues. Germline V gene data show CDR1 as MDHEN and CDR2 as SYDVKM. The CDR3 here is CASSSGLAANLMGEQFF. CDR3 DNA sequence: TGTGCCAGCAGTTCCGGACTAGCGGCTAATCTCATGGGGGAGCAGTTCTTC.

The chain is built from TRBV6-1 and TRBJ2-1; 8 bases line up with TRBD2. The CDR3 runs to 12 residues. With V trimmed by 6 bases and J by 9 bases, 4 bases remained unmatched. In germline, CDR1 is MNHNS, CDR2 SASEGT. For the CDR3, the DNA is TGTGCCAGCAGCCTTGGACTAGCTGAGCAGTTCTTC. It translates to CASSLGLAEQFF.

In this sample, this clonotype turned up a few times. V gene TRBV3-1 combines with J gene TRBJ2-3; D gene unclear. Germline CDR1 LGHDT, CDR2 YNNKEL (reference sequence). V was pared by 1 base and J by 5 bases, with 4 bases between. This CDR3 is built from 12 residues. The CDR3 DNA reads TGTGCCAGCAGCCAAGTGATAGATACGCAGTATTTT. Its protein is CASSQVIDTQYF.

The table lists this clonotype with many counts. The gene calls are TRBV19 and TRBJ2-5; D gene ambiguous. V lost 5 bases and J 2 bases, leaving 12 bases between the germline ends. This CDR3 contains 14 residues. Germline V gene data show CDR1 as LNHDA and CDR2 as SQIVND (reference sequence). The CDR3 bases are TGTGCCAGTAGTTATGTGGTCCATCAAGAGACCCAGTACTTC. Protein sequence: CASSYVVHQETQYF.

Worth noting for this clonotype: A read error may explain this, as a much larger clone is one base away. The chain joins TRBV3-1 to TRBJ2-3; D ambiguous. Germline values: CDR1 LGHDT, CDR2 YNNKEL (reference sequence). The V gene lost 0 bases and the J gene lost 5 bases, with 12 bases spanning the gap. The CDR3 covers 15 residues. DNA for the CDR3: TGTGCCAGCAGCCAAGATGGTGTGTCTAAAGATACGCAGTATTTT. It specifies CASSQDGVSKDTQYF.

This rearrangement joins TRBV7-6 to TRBJ2-7; 12 nucleotides agree with TRBD2. V lost 1 base, J lost 5 bases, and 3 bases stayed unmatched. This CDR3 is built from 15 residues. Per the germline V gene, CDR1 is SGHVS and CDR2 is FNYEAQ. The CDR3 DNA reads TGTGCCAGCAGCTTAGAACTAGCGGGAGGAGACGAGCAGTACTTC. It encodes CASSLELAGGDEQYF.

This clonotype was counted only a few times. The chain uses TRBV25-1 and TRBJ2-1; D not resolved. The CDR3 length is 16 residues. CDR1 is MGHDK and CDR2 is SYGVNS in the germline V gene. Between the trimmed V and J ends, which lost 4 bases and 0 bases, there was a span of 13 bases. CDR3 sequence: CASSGVRTSSYNEQFF. CDR3 bases: TGTGCCAGCAGTGGGGTAAGGACCAGCTCCTACAATGAGCAGTTCTTC.

This clonotype was detected ten times or more. The chain has TRBV2 and TRBJ2-5, with D possibly being TRBD1 (5 bases). Germline lookup yields CDR1 SNHLY and CDR2 FYNNEI. This CDR3 comprises 14 residues. Trimming took 3 bases from V and 0 from J, leaving 8 bases between them. CDR3 residues: CASSDGRDQETQYF. The CDR3 coding sequence is TGTGCCAGCAGTGACGGCAGGGACCAAGAGACCCAGTACTTC.

The chain has TRBV6-5 and TRBJ2-1; 15 nucleotides align to TRBD2. Germline V CDR1 and CDR2: MNHEY, SVGAGI. V lost 8 bases to trimming and J lost 9 bases; unmatched junction nucleotides: 8. The CDR3 is 15 amino acids. As DNA, the CDR3 is TGTGCCAGCTCCCGGACTAGCGGGAGGGCTACTGAGCAGTTCTTC. Its translation is CASSRTSGRATEQFF.

The chain links TRBV2 to TRBJ2-2; 7 bases agree with TRBD1. The CDR3 has 14 residues. Germline V gene lookup returns CDR1 SNHLY and CDR2 FYNNEI. V lost 8 bases to trimming and J lost 3 bases; unmatched junction nucleotides: 6. CDR3: CASATGTDTGELFF. CDR3 in DNA: TGTGCCAGCGCGACCGGGACAGACACCGGGGAGCTGTTTTTT.

This clonotype is categorized as medium-sized. The chain combines TRBV27 with TRBJ2-2; the match to TRBD1 covers 10 bases. Losses at the gene ends were 3 bases for V and 2 bases for J; bases not matched to a gene: 6. The CDR3 runs to 17 residues. Germline values: CDR1 MNHEY, CDR2 SMNVEV (reference sequence). CDR3 in DNA: TGTGCCAGCAGTTTGAGAACGACAGGGGGCAACACCGGGGAGCTGTTTTTT. This sequence encodes CASSLRTTGGNTGELFF.

This clonotype was counted a few times. This chain links TRBV5-1 with TRBJ2-7; 7 nucleotides line up with TRBD1. CDR1 SGHRS and CDR2 YFSETQ come from the germline V gene. The CDR3 totals 14 residues. V was clipped by 3 bases and J by 5 bases; unmatched bases: 8. In nucleotides, the CDR3 is TGCGCCAGCAGCTCCCTACAGGGGAAGGACGAGCAGTACTTC. Its protein product is CASSSLQGKDEQYF.

This chain uses TRBV29-1 with TRBJ2-5; 7 bases align to TRBD2. Germline loops: CDR1 SQVTM, CDR2 ANQGSEA. The trim removed 1 base at V and 3 bases at J, leaving 2 bases unmatched. The CDR3 runs to 13 residues. This CDR3 is CSVEAAGEETQYF. Here the CDR3 DNA reads TGCAGCGTTGAAGCGGCGGGAGAAGAGACCCAGTACTTC.